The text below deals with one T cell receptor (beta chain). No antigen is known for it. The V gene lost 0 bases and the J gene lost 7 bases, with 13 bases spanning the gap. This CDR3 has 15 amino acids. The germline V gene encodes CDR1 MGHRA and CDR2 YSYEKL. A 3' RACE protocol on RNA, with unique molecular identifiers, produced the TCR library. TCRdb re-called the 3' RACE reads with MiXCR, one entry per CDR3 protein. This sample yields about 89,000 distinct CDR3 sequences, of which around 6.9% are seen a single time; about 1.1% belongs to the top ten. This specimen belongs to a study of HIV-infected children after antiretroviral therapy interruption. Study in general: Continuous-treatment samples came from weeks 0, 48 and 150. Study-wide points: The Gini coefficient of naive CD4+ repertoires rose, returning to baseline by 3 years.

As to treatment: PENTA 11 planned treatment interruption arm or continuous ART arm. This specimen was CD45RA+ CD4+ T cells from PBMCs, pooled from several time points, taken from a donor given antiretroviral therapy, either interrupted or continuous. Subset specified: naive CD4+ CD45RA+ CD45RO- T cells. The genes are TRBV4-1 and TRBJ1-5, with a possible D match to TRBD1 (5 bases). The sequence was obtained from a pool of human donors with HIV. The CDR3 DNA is TGCGCCAGCAGCCAAGAGAAGGAAGGGGTCCAGCCCCAGCATTTT. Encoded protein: CASSQEKEGVQPQHF.